A selection of T cell receptor beta chains follows, all from one sample in a study of OX40 agonist ivuxolimab in advanced cancers. Profiling relied on immunoSEQ multiplex PCR, and the TCRdb table lists in-frame clones only, not all of them. The table includes some 86,000 clones, about nine tenths detected once. The source was CD4+ or CD8+ T cells sorted from blood, collected in a trial of the OX40 agonist ivuxolimab. The source of these receptors is an adult with an advanced solid tumor such as melanoma, head and neck, liver or kidney cancer. Each CDR3 is given with its conserved first and last residue.

>TRBV14|TRBJ2-3
CASKSVTSTDTQYF
>TRBV10-3|TRBJ1-3
CAISDGTGGQPRGNTIYF
>TRBV5-6|TRBJ2-7
CASSLVRSYEQYF
>TRBV28|TRBJ2-7
CASSLGLADLIHSYEQYF
>TRBV7-2|TRBJ2-2
CASSFLQGAVGELFF
>TRBV28|TRBJ1-1
CAGEGPNTEAFF
>TRBV19|TRBJ2-3
CASSRVSTTDTQYF
>TRBV18|TRBJ1-3
CASSPPGTGNTIYF
>TRBV29-1|TRBJ2-1
CSVDLAGMGNEQFF
>TRBV7-9|TRBJ2-5
CASSPGLAGVWTQYF
>TRBV19|TRBJ1-1
CASSTRTGEAFF
>TRBV5-6|TRBJ2-3
CASSSRDRGAHTQYF
>TRBV4-1|TRBJ2-7
CASSQGLAAPYEQYF